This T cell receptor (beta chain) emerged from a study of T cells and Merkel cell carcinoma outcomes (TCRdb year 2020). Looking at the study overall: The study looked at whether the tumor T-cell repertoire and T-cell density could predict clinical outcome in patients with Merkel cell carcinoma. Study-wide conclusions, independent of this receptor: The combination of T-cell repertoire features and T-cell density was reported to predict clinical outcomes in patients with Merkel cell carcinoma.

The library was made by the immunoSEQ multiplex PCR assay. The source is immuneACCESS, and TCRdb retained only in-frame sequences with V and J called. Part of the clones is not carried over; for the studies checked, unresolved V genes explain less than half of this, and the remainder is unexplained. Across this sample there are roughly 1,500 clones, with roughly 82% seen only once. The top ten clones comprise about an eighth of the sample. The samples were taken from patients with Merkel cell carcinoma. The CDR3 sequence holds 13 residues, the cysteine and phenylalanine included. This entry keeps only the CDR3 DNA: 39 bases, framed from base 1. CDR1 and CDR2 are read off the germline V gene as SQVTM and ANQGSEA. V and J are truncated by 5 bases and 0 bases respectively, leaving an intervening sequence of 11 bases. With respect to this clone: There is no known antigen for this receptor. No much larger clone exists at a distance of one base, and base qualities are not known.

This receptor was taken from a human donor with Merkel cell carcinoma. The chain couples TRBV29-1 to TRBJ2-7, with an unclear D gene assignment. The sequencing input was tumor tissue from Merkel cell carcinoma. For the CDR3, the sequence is CSVRLGFSYEQYF. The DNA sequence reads TGCAGCGTTCGACTGGGTTTCTCCTACGAGCAGTACTTC.